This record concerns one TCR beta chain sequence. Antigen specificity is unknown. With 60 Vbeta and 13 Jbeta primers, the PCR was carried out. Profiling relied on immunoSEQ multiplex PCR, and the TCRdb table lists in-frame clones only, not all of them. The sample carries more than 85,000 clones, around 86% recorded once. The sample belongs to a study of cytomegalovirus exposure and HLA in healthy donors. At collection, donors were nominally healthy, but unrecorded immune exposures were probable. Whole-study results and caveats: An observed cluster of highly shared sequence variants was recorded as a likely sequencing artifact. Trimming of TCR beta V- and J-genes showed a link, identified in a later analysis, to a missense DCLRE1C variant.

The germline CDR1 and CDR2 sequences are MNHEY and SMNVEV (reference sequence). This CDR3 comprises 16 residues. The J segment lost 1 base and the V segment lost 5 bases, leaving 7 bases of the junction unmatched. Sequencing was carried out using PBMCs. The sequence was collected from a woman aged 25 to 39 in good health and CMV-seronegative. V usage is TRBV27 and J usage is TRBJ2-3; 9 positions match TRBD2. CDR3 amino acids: CASSPSRTSGTDTQYF. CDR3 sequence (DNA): TGTGCCAGCAGTCCCTCAAGGACTAGCGGCACAGATACGCAGTATTTT.